Sequencing of this T cell receptor (beta chain) was carried out in a study of T cell responses to AZD1222 COVID-19 vaccine. General observations from the study: Baseline antibody screening turned up just a handful of seropositive AZD1222 recipients. The sample set comprised mostly white British donors with more females, and clonal diversity was possibly underestimated.

Germline CDR1 is SGHRS and CDR2 is YFSETQ. Trimming stripped 3 bases from V and 6 bases from J, with 18 bases between. There are 15 residues in the CDR3. Measured with immunoSEQ multiplex PCR; TCRdb has only the in-frame clones, and not every one. The table has about 150,000 clones, about 89% seen once; the top ten hold over 1%. Notes on this clone: Its antigen is as yet unknown.

The sequence came from an adult who received the AZD1222 COVID-19 vaccine. The chain is built from TRBV5-1 and TRBJ1-1; D might be TRBD1 (6 bases). Sequenced material: peripheral blood, taken 28 days after the second AZD1222 dose. This CDR3 is CASSYPGTQGAEAFF. For the CDR3, the DNA is TGCGCCAGCAGCTACCCCGGGACACAAGGCGCTGAAGCTTTCTTT. The variable domain in full, with the rest retrieved from reference TRBV5-1 and TRBJ1-1, is KAGVTQTPRYLIKTRGQQVTLSCSPISGHRSVSWYQQTPGQGLQFLFEYFSETQRNKGNFPGRFSGRQFSNSRSEMNVSTLELGDSALYLCASSYPGTQGAEAFFGQGTRLTVV.